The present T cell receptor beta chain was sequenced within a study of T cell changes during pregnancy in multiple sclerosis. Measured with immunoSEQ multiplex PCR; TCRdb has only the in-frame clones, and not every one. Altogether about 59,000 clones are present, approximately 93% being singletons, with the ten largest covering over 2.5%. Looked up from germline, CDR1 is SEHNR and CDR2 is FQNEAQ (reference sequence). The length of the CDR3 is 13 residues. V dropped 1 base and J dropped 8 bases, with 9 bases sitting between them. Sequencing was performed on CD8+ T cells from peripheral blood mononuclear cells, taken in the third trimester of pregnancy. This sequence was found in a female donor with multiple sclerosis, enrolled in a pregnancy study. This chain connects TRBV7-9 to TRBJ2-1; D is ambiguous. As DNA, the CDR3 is TGTGCCAGCAGCTTAGAACTAAACGATGAGCAGTTCTTC. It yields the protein CASSLELNDEQFF.